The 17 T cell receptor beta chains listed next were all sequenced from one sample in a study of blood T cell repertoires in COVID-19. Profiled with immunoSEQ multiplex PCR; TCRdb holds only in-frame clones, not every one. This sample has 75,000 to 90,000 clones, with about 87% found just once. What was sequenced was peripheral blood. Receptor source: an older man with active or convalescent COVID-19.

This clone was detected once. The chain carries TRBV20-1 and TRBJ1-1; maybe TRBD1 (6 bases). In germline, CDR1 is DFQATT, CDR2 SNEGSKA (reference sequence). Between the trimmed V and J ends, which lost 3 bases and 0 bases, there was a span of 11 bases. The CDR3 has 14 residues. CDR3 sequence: CSASHGTLNTEAFF. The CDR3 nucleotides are TGCAGTGCTAGTCACGGGACATTGAACACTGAAGCTTTCTTT.

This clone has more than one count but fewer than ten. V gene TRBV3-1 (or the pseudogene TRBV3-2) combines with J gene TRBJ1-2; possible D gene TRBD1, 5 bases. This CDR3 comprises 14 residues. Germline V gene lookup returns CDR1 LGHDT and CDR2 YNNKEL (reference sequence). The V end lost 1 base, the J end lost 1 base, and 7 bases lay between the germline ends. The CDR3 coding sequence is TGTGCCAGCAGCCAAGTTAGGGGTAACTATGGCTACACCTTC. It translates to CASSQVRGNYGYTF.

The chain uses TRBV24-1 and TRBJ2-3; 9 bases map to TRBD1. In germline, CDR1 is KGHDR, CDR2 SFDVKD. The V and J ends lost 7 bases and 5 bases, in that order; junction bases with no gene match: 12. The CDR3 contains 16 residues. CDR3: CATSPLPRDREDTQYF. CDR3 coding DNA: TGTGCCACCAGCCCCCTCCCCAGGGACAGGGAAGATACGCAGTATTTT.

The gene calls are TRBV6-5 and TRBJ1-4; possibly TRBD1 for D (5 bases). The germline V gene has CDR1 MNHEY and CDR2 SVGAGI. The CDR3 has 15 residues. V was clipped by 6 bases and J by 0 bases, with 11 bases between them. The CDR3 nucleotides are TGTGCCAGCAGGCGGGACGGTGCAACTAATGAAAAACTGTTTTTT. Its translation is CASRRDGATNEKLFF.

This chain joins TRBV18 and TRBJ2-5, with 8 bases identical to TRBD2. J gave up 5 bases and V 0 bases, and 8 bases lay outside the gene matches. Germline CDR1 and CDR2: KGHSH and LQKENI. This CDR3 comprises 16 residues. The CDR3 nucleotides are TGTGCCAGCTCACCACCGAGCGGGAGACGGGGCGAGACCCAGTACTTC. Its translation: CASSPPSGRRGETQYF.

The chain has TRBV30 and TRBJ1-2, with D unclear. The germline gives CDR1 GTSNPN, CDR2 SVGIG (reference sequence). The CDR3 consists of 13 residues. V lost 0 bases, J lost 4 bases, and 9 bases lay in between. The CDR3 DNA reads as TGTGCCTGGAGTGTGGGCTTGGGCTATGGCTACACCTTC. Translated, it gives CAWSVGLGYGYTF.

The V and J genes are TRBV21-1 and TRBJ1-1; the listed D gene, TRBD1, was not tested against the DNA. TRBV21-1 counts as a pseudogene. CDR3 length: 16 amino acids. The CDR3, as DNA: TGTGCCAGCAGCCCCCTAATAGACAGGGGTGTTACTGAAGCTTTCTTT. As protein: CASSPLIDRGVTEAFF.

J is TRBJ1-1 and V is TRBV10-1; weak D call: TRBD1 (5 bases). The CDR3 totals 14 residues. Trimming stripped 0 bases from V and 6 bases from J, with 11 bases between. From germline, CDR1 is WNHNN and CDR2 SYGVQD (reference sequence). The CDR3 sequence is CASSESGDSAEAFF. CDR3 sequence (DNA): TGCGCCAGCAGTGAGTCGGGGGACTCCGCTGAAGCTTTCTTT.

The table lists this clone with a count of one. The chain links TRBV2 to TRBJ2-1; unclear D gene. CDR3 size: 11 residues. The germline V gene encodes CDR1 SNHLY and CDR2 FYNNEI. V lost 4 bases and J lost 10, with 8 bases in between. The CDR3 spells CASSGYREQFF. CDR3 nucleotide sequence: TGTGCCAGCAGTGGGTATCGGGAGCAGTTCTTC.

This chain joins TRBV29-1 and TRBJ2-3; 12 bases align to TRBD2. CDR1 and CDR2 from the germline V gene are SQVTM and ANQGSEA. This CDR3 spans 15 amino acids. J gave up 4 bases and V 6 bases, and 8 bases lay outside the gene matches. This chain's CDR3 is CSVPGASGGADTQYF. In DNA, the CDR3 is TGCAGCGTCCCTGGAGCTAGCGGGGGGGCAGATACGCAGTATTTT.

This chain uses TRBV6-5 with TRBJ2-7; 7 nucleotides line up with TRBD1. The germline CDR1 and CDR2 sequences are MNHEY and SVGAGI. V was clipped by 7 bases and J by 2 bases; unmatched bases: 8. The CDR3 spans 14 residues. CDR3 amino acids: CASTAMTGPYEQYV. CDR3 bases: TGTGCCAGCACCGCAATGACAGGGCCCTACGAGCAGTACGTC.

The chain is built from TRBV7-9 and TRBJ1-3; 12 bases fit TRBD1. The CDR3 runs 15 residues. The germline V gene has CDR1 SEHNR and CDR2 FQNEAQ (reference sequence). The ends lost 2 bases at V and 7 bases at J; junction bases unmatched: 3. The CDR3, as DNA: TGTGCCAGCAGCTTAAGGGGACAGGGGGCGAACACCATATATTTT. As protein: CASSLRGQGANTIYF.

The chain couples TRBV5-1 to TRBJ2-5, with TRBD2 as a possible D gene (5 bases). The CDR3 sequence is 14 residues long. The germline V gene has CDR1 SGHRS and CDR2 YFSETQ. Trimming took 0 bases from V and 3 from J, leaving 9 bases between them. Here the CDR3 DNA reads TGCGCCAGCAGCTTGGGAGGGAGTAAAGAGACCCAGTACTTC. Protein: CASSLGGSKETQYF.

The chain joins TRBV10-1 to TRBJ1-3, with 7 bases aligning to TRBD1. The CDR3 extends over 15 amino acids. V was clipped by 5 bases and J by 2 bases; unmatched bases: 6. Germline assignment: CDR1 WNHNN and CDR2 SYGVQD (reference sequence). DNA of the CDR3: TGCGCCAGCAGTAAACAGGGGCGCCCTGGAAACACCATATATTTT. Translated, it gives CASSKQGRPGNTIYF.

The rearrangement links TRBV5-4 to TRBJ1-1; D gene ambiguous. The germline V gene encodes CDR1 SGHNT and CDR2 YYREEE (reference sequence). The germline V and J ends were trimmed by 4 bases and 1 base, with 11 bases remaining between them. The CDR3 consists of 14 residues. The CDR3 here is CASSLARGNTEAFF. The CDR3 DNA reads TGTGCCAGCAGCCTCGCCAGAGGGAACACTGAAGCTTTCTTT.

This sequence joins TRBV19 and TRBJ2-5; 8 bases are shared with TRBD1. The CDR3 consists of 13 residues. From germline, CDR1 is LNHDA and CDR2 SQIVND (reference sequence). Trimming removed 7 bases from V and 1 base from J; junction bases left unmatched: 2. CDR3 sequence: CASTDRVQETQYF. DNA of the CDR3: TGTGCCAGTACGGACAGGGTCCAAGAGACCCAGTACTTC.

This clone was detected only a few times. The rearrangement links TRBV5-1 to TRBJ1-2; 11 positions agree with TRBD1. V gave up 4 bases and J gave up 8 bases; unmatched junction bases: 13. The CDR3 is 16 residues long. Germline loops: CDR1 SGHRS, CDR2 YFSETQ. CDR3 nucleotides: TGCGCCAGCAGCCCCCCATGGACAGGGGGCGCCTCCGGCTACACCTTC. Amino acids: CASSPPWTGGASGYTF.